This T cell receptor beta chain originates from a study of CD8 T cells in Susac syndrome. Findings and caveats of the study: The study admitted that it had a relatively small number of individuals in its TCR sequencing and HLA analysis.

With regard to this clonotype: Its specificity is unknown.

Included as multiple sclerosis controls were treatment-naive patients who had stable or active relapsing-remitting disease. Reverse transcription of 0.5 to 1 ug RNA was carried out with random hexamers. Multiplex immunoSEQ PCR targeted 54 Vbeta and 13 Jbeta TCR beta segments. A single record per CDR3 protein comes from TCRdb applying MiXCR to the immunoSEQ multiplex PCR reads. Here the sample spans some 260,000 distinct CDR3 sequences, roughly 84% being singletons. The V end was cut by 5 bases, the J end by 0 bases, with 20 bases between. Germline lookup yields CDR1 SGHTA and CDR2 FQGNSA. The CDR3 runs to 17 residues.

The sequenced sample was CD8+ T cells from PBMCs. The TCR originated in a human donor with multiple sclerosis. The V call is TRBV7-2, the J call TRBJ2-7; weak D call: TRBD2 (5 bases). The CDR3 region has the DNA TGTGCCAGCAGCCCCCCCCCGGATAGCGATAGCTCCTACGAGCAGTACTTC. Protein product: CASSPPPDSDSSYEQYF.